A single sample gave rise to the 25 T cell receptor beta chains below, sequenced in a study of sequential checkpoint blockade in melanoma. Only in-frame clones appear in the TCRdb table, and some are missing; sequencing was by immunoSEQ multiplex PCR. Of 3,000 to 4,000 clones listed, around a fifth are singletons. The treatment denotes: randomized to nivolumab then ipilimumab (arm A) or the reverse (arm B). Sequenced here: tumor tissue (inferred from file names), sampled from a patient given nivolumab and ipilimumab in sequence. The source of these receptors is a human patient with melanoma. Some clones in this sample may be carry-over from other donors' samples.

This clone was picked up many times. The rearrangement joins TRBV11-3 to TRBJ1-4, with TRBD1 matching 11 bases. The CDR3 contains 17 residues. Trimming cost V 5 bases and J 10 bases; bases outside gene matches: 15. Germline CDR1 and CDR2: SGHNT and YENEEA. The CDR3 here is CASSQQNSPGQGGKLFF. CDR3 sequence (DNA): TGTGCCAGCAGCCAGCAGAACAGTCCGGGACAGGGGGGAAAACTGTTTTTT.

V usage is TRBV10-2 and J usage is TRBJ2-3, with 8 bases identical to TRBD1. Germline assignment: CDR1 WSHSY and CDR2 SAAADI. Unmatched junction bases numbered 8, after V lost 8 bases and J lost 4 bases. CDR3 length: 14 amino acids. CDR3 amino acids: CASRDRGAPDTQYF. In nucleotides, the CDR3 is TGCGCCAGCCGAGACAGGGGTGCCCCAGATACGCAGTATTTT.

CDR3 region: CASRTAGLTLHF. The CDR3 bases are TGTGCCAGTAGGACAGCGGGTTTGACCCTCCACTTT. The V call is TRBV19, the J call TRBJ1-6; possible D gene TRBD1, 5 bases. CDR1 LNHDA and CDR2 SQIVND come from the germline V gene (reference sequence). This CDR3 is 12 amino acids long. The V and J ends lost 6 bases and 14 bases respectively, with 14 bases between them.

Written as DNA, the CDR3 is TGTGCCAGCAGCTCCCGGGGCGGTGCAACTAATGAAAAACTGTTTTTT. This gives the protein CASSSRGGATNEKLFF. This chain links TRBV11-3 with TRBJ1-4; D might be TRBD1 (5 bases). The CDR3 contains 16 residues. Trimming shortened V by 4 bases and J by 0 bases, and 12 bases separated the two germline ends. Germline V gene data show CDR1 as SGHNT and CDR2 as YENEEA.

The chain has TRBV18 and TRBJ2-7, with 7 bases lining up with TRBD1. V lost 6 bases to trimming and J lost 3 bases; unmatched junction nucleotides: 5. The V gene's germline CDR1 is KGHSH and CDR2 LQKENI. This CDR3 is 13 amino acids long. This chain's CDR3 is CASSTGTDYEQYF. The CDR3 region has the DNA TGTGCCAGCTCTACCGGGACAGACTACGAGCAGTACTTC.

The J gene is TRBJ2-1, the V gene TRBV12-5, with 8 bases lining up with TRBD1. This CDR3 region has 15 residues. CDR1 and CDR2 (germline): LGHNT, FRNRAP. V was clipped by 3 bases and J by 8 bases; unmatched bases: 9. CDR3 DNA sequence: TGTGCTAGTGGTTTCATCCAGGGGGCGCAGGATGAGCAGTTCTTC. It is translated as CASGFIQGAQDEQFF.

This clone was counted many times. The rearrangement links TRBV11-3 to TRBJ2-7; 8 bases are shared with TRBD1. V trimming: 5 bases; J trimming: 2 bases; junction bases outside the gene matches: 8. This CDR3 contains 15 residues. From germline, CDR1 is SGHNT and CDR2 YENEEA. The CDR3 sequence: CASSQGQVPPYEQYF. The CDR3 DNA reads as TGTGCCAGCAGCCAGGGACAGGTTCCCCCCTACGAGCAGTACTTC.

This clone was observed a handful of times. The V and J genes are TRBV30 and TRBJ1-2, with a possible D match to TRBD1 (5 bases). Germline CDR1 is GTSNPN and CDR2 is SVGIG (reference sequence). CDR3 length: 14 amino acids. Deletions cut 2 bases from V and 8 bases from J, with 18 bases between. This CDR3 reads CAWSSTGGSWGYTF. The CDR3 DNA sequence: TGTGCCTGGAGTAGTACAGGAGGATCTTGGGGCTACACCTTC.

This chain joins TRBV10-2 and TRBJ2-1; D is unresolved. Germline V gene sequence: CDR1 WSHSY, CDR2 SAAADI. The CDR3 loop spans 13 amino acids. The ends were cut back, 8 bases at V and 0 bases at J, with 8 bases in the middle. The chain's CDR3 is CASQKSSYNEQFF. DNA of the CDR3: TGCGCCAGCCAGAAGAGCTCCTACAATGAGCAGTTCTTC.

The table lists this clone with many counts. V and J are TRBV11-3 and TRBJ1-4; D possibly corresponds to TRBD1 (6 bases). Germline values: CDR1 SGHNT, CDR2 YENEEA. The V and J ends lost 1 base and 4 bases respectively, with 13 bases between them. This CDR3 spans 16 amino acids. The CDR3 DNA reads as TGTGCCAGCAGCTTAGGCCCCGGGACACTTAATGAAAAACTGTTTTTT. Amino acid sequence: CASSLGPGTLNEKLFF.

The rearrangement links TRBV19 to TRBJ1-1; unclear D gene. In germline, CDR1 is LNHDA, CDR2 SQIVND (reference sequence). The CDR3 is 14 residues long. Trimming pared 3 bases from V and 0 bases from J, leaving 8 bases between. The CDR3 loop is CASSMVGMNTEAFF. The CDR3 DNA follows: TGTGCCAGTAGTATGGTCGGTATGAACACTGAAGCTTTCTTT. Together with reference TRBV19 and TRBJ1-1, the CDR3 gives the full variable domain: DGGITQSPKYLFRKEGQNVTLSCEQNLNHDAMYWYRQDPGQGLRLIYYSQIVNDFQKGDIAEGYSVSREKKESFPLTVTSAQKNPTAFYLCASSMVGMNTEAFFGQGTRLTVV.

This clone was counted ten times or more. The J gene is TRBJ1-1, the V gene TRBV11-3; tentatively, D is TRBD1 (6 bases). This CDR3 contains 16 residues. The germline V gene has CDR1 SGHNT and CDR2 YENEEA. The V end lost 0 bases, the J end lost 0 bases, and 11 bases lay between the germline ends. CDR3 in amino acids: CASSLEWGHLNTEAFF. The CDR3 region has the DNA TGTGCCAGCAGCTTAGAGTGGGGGCACTTGAACACTGAAGCTTTCTTT.

This clone was counted a few times. This chain connects TRBV6-8 to TRBJ2-4; 9 bases fit TRBD2. Trimming cost V 2 bases and J 9 bases; bases outside gene matches: 5. Per germline, CDR1 MNHGY and CDR2 SAAAGT. The CDR3 is 14 amino acids. DNA of the CDR3: TGTGCCAGCAGTTACGCGCGGGGGGGCCGCATTCAGTACTTC. It specifies CASSYARGGRIQYF.

At least ten counts were recorded for this clone. The chain is built from TRBV11-3 and TRBJ1-2, with D hard to call. The CDR3 has 14 amino acids. CDR1 SGHNT and CDR2 YENEEA come from the germline V gene. Trimming took off 0 bases at V and 2 bases at J, with 7 bases between the two ends. CDR3: CASSLDLINYGYTF. The CDR3 coding sequence is TGTGCCAGCAGCTTAGATCTGATCAACTATGGCTACACCTTC.

This clone rates as medium-sized. Sequence at one end of the junction differs from germline and may be a read error. This chain joins TRBV11-3 and TRBJ2-3, with D tentatively TRBD2 (6 bases). Per the germline V gene, CDR1 is SGHNT and CDR2 is YENEEA. This CDR3 is 15 amino acids long. The CDR3 nucleotides are TGTGCTAGCAGCCGTAGCGGTGCGCGCACAGATACGCAGTATTTT. Encoded protein: CASSRSGARTDTQYF.

CDR3 amino acids: CASRGSLNYGYTF. The CDR3, as DNA: TGTGCCAGTAGGGGGTCGTTGAACTATGGCTACACCTTC. The chain recombines TRBV19 with TRBJ1-2; the D is unclear. Trimming left V 6 bases short and J 2 bases short, with 10 bases between. This CDR3 comprises 13 residues. The V gene's germline CDR1 is LNHDA and CDR2 SQIVND (reference sequence).

The chain joins TRBV6-8 to TRBJ1-1; 7 nucleotides agree with TRBD1. The CDR3 runs 15 residues. Germline V gene data show CDR1 as MNHGY and CDR2 as SAAAGT. V shed 6 bases, J shed 0 bases, and the junction held 7 bases outside the gene matches. CDR3 DNA sequence: TGTGCCAGCAGGGTTCAGGGGGAGGTGAACACTGAAGCTTTCTTT. Translated: CASRVQGEVNTEAFF.

This clone was seen ten or more times. The gene calls are TRBV11-3 and TRBJ2-5; D is unclear. CDR1 is SGHNT, CDR2 YENEEA, per germline. CDR3 length: 14 amino acids. V was clipped by 2 bases and J by 5 bases, with 12 bases between them. CDR3 loop: CASSLSATPETQYF. CDR3 bases: TGTGCCAGCAGCTTATCCGCCACCCCGGAGACCCAGTACTTC.

The rearrangement uses TRBV5-1 and TRBJ2-5; 9 bases agree with TRBD2. Germline CDR1 and CDR2: SGHRS and YFSETQ. This CDR3 is built from 15 residues. V dropped 4 bases and J dropped 2; count of bases not matched to a gene: 6. The CDR3 DNA follows: TGCGCCAGCAGCCTTCTAGCGGGGAGGCAAGAGACCCAGTACTTC. Its translation: CASSLLAGRQETQYF.

This clone was counted only a few times. The chain uses TRBV10-3 and TRBJ2-4, with D hard to call. Trimming took 2 bases from V and 1 from J, leaving 12 bases between them. The germline V gene encodes CDR1 ENHRY and CDR2 SYGVKD. The CDR3 is 16 residues long. In DNA form, the CDR3 reads TGTGCCATCAGTGAGGGGCCAGCCGGGGCCAAAAACATTCAGTACTTC. As protein: CAISEGPAGAKNIQYF.

The table lists this clone with a few counts. V usage is TRBV4-1 and J usage is TRBJ2-7; weak D call: TRBD2 (6 bases). Trimming shortened V by 4 bases and J by 1 base, and 11 bases separated the two germline ends. The germline V gene encodes CDR1 MGHRA and CDR2 YSYEKL. The CDR3 runs to 14 residues. The DNA of the CDR3 is TGCGCCAGCAGCCTCGGCCGGGAGTCCTACGAGCAGTACTTC. Residues: CASSLGRESYEQYF.

This clone appeared a few times. Here the CDR3 DNA reads TGTGCCAGCAGTTTCAGGGGGGCCACTGAAGCTTTCTTT. This encodes CASSFRGATEAFF. This chain connects TRBV6-8 to TRBJ1-1; 7 positions match TRBD1. Trimming removed 4 bases from V and 4 bases from J; junction bases left unmatched: 3. Germline V lookup: CDR1 MNHGY, CDR2 SAAAGT. The CDR3 consists of 13 residues.

By share, this clone ranks as large. V gene TRBV9 combines with J gene TRBJ2-1; D possibly corresponds to TRBD1 (5 bases). V shed 3 bases and J shed 5 bases, with 15 bases lying between them. CDR1 is SGDLS and CDR2 is YYNGEE in the germline V gene. This CDR3 region has 15 residues. CDR3 region: CASSAKGMSDNEQFF. CDR3 DNA: TGTGCCAGCAGCGCTAAGGGGATGTCTGACAATGAGCAGTTCTTC.

V is TRBV5-1 and J is TRBJ2-2, with D perhaps being TRBD1 or TRBD2 (5 bases each). V lost 0 bases, J lost 7 bases, and 13 bases lay in between. The length of the CDR3 is 15 residues. Germline values: CDR1 SGHRS, CDR2 YFSETQ. The CDR3 DNA sequence: TGCGCCAGCAGCTTGGATCCGGGGACGGGCGGGGAGCTGTTTTTT. This codes for CASSLDPGTGGELFF.

This CDR3 is CASSLGGGSPLHF. The CDR3 DNA follows: TGTGCCAGCAGTTTGGGGGGGGGTTCACCCCTCCACTTT. The V gene is TRBV28, the J gene TRBJ1-6; possibly TRBD1 for D (5 bases). V lost 3 bases and J lost 9, with 9 bases in between. The CDR3 loop spans 13 amino acids. Germline CDR1 MDHEN, CDR2 SYDVKM.